Each of the 5 T cell receptor beta chains below was sequenced from the same sample in a study of blood T cell repertoires in COVID-19. Libraries were prepared by immunoSEQ multiplex PCR; TCRdb keeps only in-frame clonotypes and omits some of them. The sample shows around 380,000 clones, about 90% of them seen only once. The specimen was PBMCs or T cells enriched from blood (not recorded which). These receptors were obtained from a man under 40 who had recovered from COVID-19.

The rearrangement links TRBV12-3 or TRBV12-4 to TRBJ2-2; unclear D gene. V lost 10 bases and J lost 8, with 11 bases in between. The CDR3 is 11 amino acids. The CDR3 DNA is TGTGCCACCCGATCGAGTGGGGAGCTGTTTTTT. Its protein product is CATRSSGELFF.

The rearrangement links TRBV5-4 to TRBJ1-4; the D is unclear. Germline lookup yields CDR1 SGHNT and CDR2 YYREEE (reference sequence). This CDR3 comprises 14 residues. V was shortened by 4 bases and J by 8 bases, with 15 bases between the two germline ends. CDR3 in amino acids: CASSPGSPGEKLFF. Here the CDR3 DNA reads TGTGCCAGCAGCCCGGGATCCCCGGGAGAAAAACTGTTTTTT.

The chain has TRBV7-2 and TRBJ2-5; TRBD2 matches 11 bases. Per the germline V gene, CDR1 is SGHTA and CDR2 is FQGNSA. The junction had 7 bases not matched to a gene; V was cut back by 5 bases and J by 5 bases. CDR3 size: 15 residues. Here the CDR3 reads CASSPGLAGGETQYF. The CDR3 bases are TGTGCCAGCAGCCCTGGGCTAGCGGGGGGTGAGACCCAGTACTTC.

V and J are TRBV24-1 and TRBJ2-1; 10 nucleotides match TRBD1. CDR3 length: 15 residues. Per the germline V gene, CDR1 is KGHDR and CDR2 is SFDVKD. Trimming at V came to 5 bases and at J to 3 bases, leaving 3 bases not matched to a gene. This CDR3 reads CATSGTGGGYNEQFF. In DNA form, the CDR3 reads TGTGCCACCAGTGGGACAGGGGGTGGCTACAATGAGCAGTTCTTC.

The chain uses TRBV6-5 and TRBJ2-2; a weak D match, TRBD1 (6 bases). CDR1 MNHEY and CDR2 SVGAGI come from the germline V gene. With 7 bases removed from V and 1 base from J, the gap between germline ends came to 13 bases. The CDR3 extends over 15 amino acids. The CDR3 is CASTYATGNTGELFF. CDR3 in DNA: TGTGCCAGCACCTACGCGACAGGGAACACCGGGGAGCTGTTTTTT.